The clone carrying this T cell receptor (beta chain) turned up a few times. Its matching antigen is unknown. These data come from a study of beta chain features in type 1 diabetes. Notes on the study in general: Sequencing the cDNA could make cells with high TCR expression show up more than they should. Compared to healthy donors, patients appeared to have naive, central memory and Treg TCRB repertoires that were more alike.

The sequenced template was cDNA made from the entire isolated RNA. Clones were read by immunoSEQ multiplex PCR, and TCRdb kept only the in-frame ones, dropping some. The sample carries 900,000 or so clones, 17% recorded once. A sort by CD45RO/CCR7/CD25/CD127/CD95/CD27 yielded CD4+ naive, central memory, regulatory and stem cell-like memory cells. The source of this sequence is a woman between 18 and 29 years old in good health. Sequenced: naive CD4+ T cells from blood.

The CDR3 DNA reads TGCGCCAGCAGGTACGGACTAGCTCCGAATGAGCAGTTCTTC. It is translated as CASRYGLAPNEQFF. The chain recombines TRBV5-1 with TRBJ2-1, with TRBD2 identical over 8 bases. Germline V gene data show CDR1 as SGHRS and CDR2 as YFSETQ. With V trimmed by 5 bases and J by 7 bases, 8 bases remained unmatched. CDR3 length equals 14 residues.